This T cell receptor beta chain is from a study of shared clonotypes between healthy human individuals. Turning to the study itself: Each donor's CD8 memory used one plate, CD8 naive two, each CD4 subset three.

It was across several immunoSEQ plates that each subset's genomic DNA was evenly split. Only in-frame clones appear in the TCRdb table, and some are missing; sequencing was by immunoSEQ multiplex PCR. The table shows hundreds of thousands of clones, with around 90% occurring only once. CD45RO-negative cells were positively selected for CCR7, leaving out terminally differentiated effector memory CD45RA+ cells. The sequenced sample consisted of naive CD8+ T cells sorted from blood. This TCR came from a man aged 30-40 years in good health.

The CDR3 sequence: CASRVAPSPYNEQFF. The CDR3 DNA is TGCGCCAGCAGAGTTGCGCCATCACCGTACAATGAGCAGTTCTTC. The J gene is TRBJ2-1, the V gene TRBV5-1, with no clear D. The CDR3 runs to 15 residues. CDR1 and CDR2 from the germline V gene are SGHRS and YFSETQ. V lost 5 bases and J 4 bases, leaving 16 bases between the germline ends.